The present T cell receptor beta chain was sequenced within a study of radiotherapy plus CTLA-4 blockade in lung cancer. Patients in the study, people with chemo-refractory metastatic non-small-cell lung cancer, received focal radiation plus ipilimumab CTLA-4 blockade. Method: immunoSEQ multiplex PCR; TCRdb's copy keeps in-frame clones and lacks some. The sample lists under 70,000 clones; roughly 77% were seen once. Findings and limits, study-wide: Radiotherapy with ipilimumab was followed by blood expansion of tumor-derived clones.

In germline, CDR1 is SGDLS, CDR2 YYNGEE. The CDR3 loop spans 15 amino acids. V gave up 0 bases and J gave up 2 bases, with 11 bases separating them. Regarding this clone: What it recognizes is unknown.

The sequenced sample was peripheral blood, obtained from a patient treated with radiotherapy plus ipilimumab. The gene calls are TRBV9 and TRBJ1-2; the D is unclear. This receptor was identified in a human donor with non-small cell lung cancer who had a complete response to radiotherapy plus ipilimumab. CDR3 nucleotides: TGTGCCAGCAGCGTAGCTACTGCAGCAAACTATGGCTACACCTTC. Encoded protein: CASSVATAANYGYTF.